This entry is about one T cell receptor beta chain. This sample was taken from a study of blood T cell repertoires in COVID-19. Study summary: Samples came from the United States, Italy and Spain, spanning acute and convalescent COVID-19. The cDNA or gDNA used as material had been derived from T cells, B-cell-depleted T cells, or PBMCs.

In the original analysis: Amplified reference gene primers provided the basis for estimating nucleated cell counts. Some clones are missing from TCRdb's copy, which holds only in-frame ones; the method was immunoSEQ multiplex PCR. V, J and clone size reflect that table, while D and trimming were determined from the DNA. Of 75,000 to 100,000 clones listed, less than 90% are singletons. The V segment lost 5 bases and the J segment 7 bases; nucleotides outside the gene matches: 6. This CDR3 region has 14 residues. Germline V gene sequence: CDR1 LNHDA, CDR2 SQIVND (reference sequence). The chain joins TRBV19 to TRBJ2-2; 8 bases line up with TRBD2. The TCR sequence derives from a woman older than 75 with acute or convalescent COVID-19. The sample consisted of peripheral blood. The CDR3 here is CASSSRGGFGELFF. For the CDR3, the DNA is TGTGCCAGTAGTTCTCGGGGGGGCTTCGGGGAGCTGTTTTTT.